The rows below give T cell receptor beta chains drawn from one sample of a study of somatic mutations in cytotoxic T cells in rheumatoid arthritis. The data were produced by immunoSEQ multiplex PCR, yet TCRdb's version contains in-frame clones alone and is incomplete. The sample lists roughly 3,500 clones; around 83% were seen once. Sequenced material: CD8+ T cells sorted from blood. The receptors stem from a woman in her forties or fifties with rheumatoid arthritis. Each CDR3 is given with its conserved first and last residue. Fields, in order: V gene, J gene, D gene, clone size, CDR3 protein, CDR3 DNA. The D gene is left open where the match is weak. Clone size appears in some rows only: once, few, many, or a class for an expanded clone.

TRBV7-2	TRBJ2-4	TRBD2	.	CASSPTSGMRDIQYF	TGTGCCAGCAGCCCGACTAGCGGGATGCGAGACATTCAGTACTTC
TRBV28	TRBJ2-5	TRBD2	.	CASSPGLAGAEQETQYF	TGTGCCAGCAGTCCGGGACTAGCGGGAGCTGAGCAAGAGACCCAGTACTTC
TRBV5-1	TRBJ2-7	TRBD1	.	CASSQDRGGEQYF	TGCGCCAGCAGCCAAGACAGGGGTGGGGAGCAGTACTTC
TRBV7-9	TRBJ2-3	.	.	CASSLSVTDTQYF	TGTGCCAGCAGCTTATCGGTCACAGATACGCAGTATTTT
TRBV2	TRBJ2-7	TRBD2	.	CARESGTSGREGYEQYF	TGTGCCAGGGAATCCGGGACTAGCGGGCGGGAGGGCTACGAGCAGTACTTC
TRBV5-1	TRBJ2-1	TRBD1	.	CASSPRQGDYNEQFF	TGCGCCAGCAGCCCGCGACAGGGGGACTACAATGAGCAGTTCTTC
TRBV27	TRBJ2-2	TRBD2	.	CASQNGRAGELFF	TGTGCCAGCCAGAACGGGAGGGCCGGGGAGCTGTTTTTT
TRBV6-1	TRBJ1-2	.	.	CASSYYTF	TGTGCCAGCAGTTACTACACCTTC
TRBV10-3	TRBJ2-1	.	.	CATAREKVYNEQFF	TGTGCCACCGCCCGGGAGAAGGTCTACAATGAGCAGTTCTTC
TRBV11-2	TRBJ2-1	TRBD2	.	CASSFSGSHNEQFF	TGTGCCAGCAGCTTTAGCGGGAGTCACAATGAGCAGTTCTTC
TRBV28	TRBJ2-3	.	.	CASSRPKGPSTDTQYF	TGTGCCAGCAGCAGACCTAAGGGGCCCAGCACAGATACGCAGTATTTT
TRBV28	TRBJ1-2	.	.	CASSPLTGMDGYTF	TGTGCCAGCAGTCCCCTCACAGGGATGGATGGCTACACCTTC
TRBV6-5	TRBJ2-1	.	.	CASSYSSQYNEQFF	TGTGCCAGCAGTTACTCGTCCCAGTACAATGAGCAGTTCTTC
TRBV1	TRBJ2-1	.	.	CTSSRASGNNEQFF	TGCACCAGCAGTCGAGCTAGCGGGAACAATGAGCAGTTCTTC
TRBV10-3	TRBJ2-7	TRBD1	.	CAISTGLYEQYF	TGTGCCATTTCGACAGGGTTATACGAGCAGTACTTC
TRBV11-3	TRBJ2-1	TRBD2	.	CASSLVAGGYNEQFF	TGTGCCAGCAGCCTAGTAGCGGGGGGCTACAATGAGCAGTTCTTC
TRBV5-4	TRBJ2-5	.	.	CASSPAGETQYF	TGTGCCAGCAGCCCTGCCGGGGAGACCCAGTACTTC
TRBV28	TRBJ2-3	TRBD2	.	CASSFNSGRRYTQYF	TGTGCCAGCAGTTTTAATAGCGGGAGGCGATATACGCAGTATTTT
TRBV13	TRBJ2-4	TRBD2	.	CASSPGLAGGPTKNIQYF	TGTGCCAGCAGCCCTGGACTAGCGGGAGGTCCAACCAAAAACATTCAGTACTTC
TRBV27	TRBJ2-7	.	.	CASSWGGNEQYF	TGTGCCAGCAGTTGGGGGGGCAACGAGCAGTACTTC
TRBV28	TRBJ1-5	.	.	CASSLDAGSNQPQHF	TGTGCCAGCAGTTTGGATGCGGGGTCCAATCAGCCCCAGCATTTT
TRBV5-6	TRBJ2-1	TRBD2	.	CASRRGERESGEQFF	TGTGCCAGCAGACGGGGTGAGCGGGAGAGTGGGGAGCAGTTCTTC
TRBV19	TRBJ1-1	.	once	CASSLWAATEAFF	TGTGCCAGTAGTCTTTGGGCTGCCACTGAAGCTTTCTTT
TRBV2	TRBJ2-5	.	.	CASSGERNQETQYF	TGTGCCAGCAGTGGGGAGAGAAACCAAGAGACCCAGTACTTC
TRBV6-5	TRBJ2-7	TRBD1	.	CASSPTTGPYEQYF	TGTGCCAGCAGTCCTACGACAGGGCCCTACGAGCAGTACTTC
TRBV5-1	TRBJ2-1	TRBD2	.	CASSSLLAGGRNEQFF	TGCGCCAGCAGCTCCCTCCTAGCGGGAGGGAGGAATGAGCAGTTCTTC
TRBV11-2	TRBJ1-1	.	.	CASSLDPGAEAFF	TGTGCCAGCAGCTTAGATCCCGGGGCTGAAGCTTTCTTT
TRBV7-9	TRBJ1-5	TRBD1	.	CASSLQGLNQPQHF	TGTGCCAGCAGCCTACAGGGGTTGAATCAGCCCCAGCATTTT
TRBV9	TRBJ2-1	TRBD2	.	CASSIIAGVDNEQFF	TGTGCCAGCAGCATCATAGCGGGAGTCGACAATGAGCAGTTCTTC
TRBV28	TRBJ2-7	TRBD1	once	CASSSGTGNSYEQYF	TGTGCCAGCAGTTCAGGGACAGGGAACTCCTACGAGCAGTACTTC
TRBV7-9	TRBJ2-7	.	.	CASSLVRRDAYEQYF	TGTGCCAGCAGCTTAGTACGGCGGGACGCCTACGAGCAGTACTTC
TRBV15	TRBJ1-1	.	.	CATSRVGPRSWSEGLNTEAFF	TGTGCCACCAGCAGAGTTGGTCCGAGAAGTTGGTCTGAGGGCTTGAACACTGAAGCTTTCTTT
TRBV19	TRBJ2-7	TRBD2	.	CASSEPGLEYEQYF	TGTGCCAGTAGTGAACCGGGACTAGAGTACGAGCAGTACTTC
TRBV28	TRBJ2-1	TRBD2	.	CASRGTNYYNEQFF	TGTGCCAGCAGAGGGACTAACTACTACAATGAGCAGTTCTTC
TRBV6-5	TRBJ1-1	.	.	CASSYGPGTEAFF	TGTGCCAGCAGTTACGGTCCAGGCACTGAAGCTTTCTTT
TRBV13	TRBJ2-7	TRBD1	.	CASSARDSIYEQYF	TGTGCCAGCAGCGCCCGGGACAGCATCTACGAGCAGTACTTC
TRBV27	TRBJ2-7	.	.	CASSPSGGEVPYEQYF	TGTGCCAGCAGTCCCTCCGGGGGTGAAGTACCCTACGAGCAGTACTTC
TRBV2	TRBJ1-3	.	.	CASSDPLQPGNTIYF	TGTGCCAGCAGTGATCCCTTACAGCCAGGAAACACCATATATTTT
TRBV6-5	TRBJ1-2	TRBD1	.	CASSYSLTGDDYGYTF	TGTGCCAGCAGTTACTCCCTTACAGGGGATGACTATGGCTACACCTTC
TRBV28	TRBJ2-1	.	.	CASRLRGSYNEQFF	TGTGCCAGCAGATTGCGCGGCTCCTACAATGAGCAGTTCTTC
TRBV25-1	TRBJ2-5	.	.	CASSEARRGQETQYF	TGTGCCAGCAGTGAAGCGCGGCGGGGCCAAGAGACCCAGTACTTC
TRBV6-6	TRBJ1-1	.	.	CAHRRGPEAFF	TGTGCCCACCGGAGGGGACCTGAAGCTTTCTTT
TRBV7-9	TRBJ2-2	.	.	CASSFRAPNTGELFF	TGTGCCAGCAGCTTTCGAGCCCCGAACACCGGGGAGCTGTTTTTT
TRBV2	TRBJ2-2	TRBD1	.	CASPRDSNTGELFF	TGTGCCTCCCCCCGGGACAGCAACACCGGGGAGCTGTTTTTT
TRBV7-6	TRBJ2-1	.	.	CASSSDYRNEQFF	TGTGCCAGCAGCTCAGACTACCGGAATGAGCAGTTCTTC
TRBV11-3	TRBJ2-1	.	.	CASSLGYWNEQFF	TGTGCCAGCAGCTTAGGGTACTGGAATGAGCAGTTCTTC
TRBV10-3	TRBJ2-5	.	few	CAISGEIGDQETQYF	TGTGCCATCAGTGGGGAAATAGGGGACCAAGAGACCCAGTACTTC
TRBV29-1	TRBJ2-3	TRBD1	large	CSGVDRVVSDTQYF	TGCAGCGGCGTAGACAGGGTTGTTTCAGATACGCAGTATTTT
TRBV13	TRBJ2-1	.	.	CASSFLGGDYNEQFF	TGTGCCAGCAGCTTTCTGGGAGGAGACTACAATGAGCAGTTCTTC
TRBV15	TRBJ2-2	TRBD2	.	CATARLAGLTGELFF	TGTGCCACCGCCCGACTAGCGGGCCTAACCGGGGAGCTGTTTTTT
TRBV7-8	TRBJ2-5	.	.	CASSLIQGETQYF	TGTGCCAGCAGCTTAATACAGGGCGAGACCCAGTACTTC
TRBV10-2	TRBJ1-5	TRBD1	.	CASSEIRTGGRQPQHF	TGCGCCAGCAGTGAGATAAGGACAGGGGGCAGACAGCCCCAGCATTTT
TRBV6-1	TRBJ1-2	.	.	CASSDELNYGYTF	TGTGCCAGCAGTGACGAACTCAACTATGGCTACACCTTC
TRBV5-1	TRBJ1-3	.	.	CASSLDFSSSGNTIYF	TGCGCCAGCAGCTTGGACTTCTCCTCCTCTGGAAACACCATATATTTT